The 20 T cell receptor beta chains below all came from one sample that was sequenced in a study of control samples from healthy donors and cancer patients. Clones were read by immunoSEQ multiplex PCR, and TCRdb kept only the in-frame ones, dropping some. The repertoire holds 120,000 or so clones, 88% seen once, with roughly 4% in the top ten. The sample consisted of PBMCs. These receptors were collected from an older woman with lung cancer.

The chain uses TRBV5-1 and TRBJ2-2; 7 nucleotides align to TRBD1. The J segment lost 4 bases and the V segment lost 4 bases, leaving 7 bases of the junction unmatched. The CDR3 is made up of 15 amino acids. Germline assignment: CDR1 SGHRS and CDR2 YFSETQ. The CDR3 DNA is TGCGCCAGCAGCCTACAGGGGTGGAGCACCGGGGAGCTGTTTTTT. Its protein is CASSLQGWSTGELFF.

This CDR3 is CASSPPGLAGGRDTDTQYF. The DNA for the CDR3 is TGTGCCAGCAGTCCTCCGGGACTAGCGGGAGGTCGGGACACAGATACGCAGTATTTT. V gene TRBV5-4 combines with J gene TRBJ2-3; 15 nucleotides align to TRBD2. V lost 5 bases and J lost 2; bases outside the gene matches: 12. The CDR3 totals 19 residues. Germline V gives CDR1 SGHNT, CDR2 YYREEE (reference sequence).

The V and J genes are TRBV27 and TRBJ2-7, with 8 positions matching TRBD1. The V segment lost 3 bases and the J segment 0 bases; nucleotides outside the gene matches: 4. The germline V gene encodes CDR1 MNHEY and CDR2 SMNVEV (reference sequence). This CDR3 region has 15 residues. The CDR3: CASSLSRGPSYEQYF. The CDR3 DNA reads as TGTGCCAGCAGTTTGTCCAGGGGGCCCTCCTACGAGCAGTACTTC.

V usage is TRBV6-5 and J usage is TRBJ2-7, with TRBD1 matching 7 bases. Trimming cost V 7 bases and J 0 bases; bases outside gene matches: 9. Germline lookup yields CDR1 MNHEY and CDR2 SVGAGI. This CDR3 region has 15 residues. The CDR3, as DNA: TGTGCCAGCAAAGAACAGGGGTGGGACTCCTACGAGCAGTACTTC. It codes for CASKEQGWDSYEQYF.

V and J are TRBV9 and TRBJ1-5; weak D call: TRBD1 (6 bases). This CDR3 region has 15 residues. V was clipped by 4 bases and J by 5 bases, with 16 bases between them. The germline CDR1 and CDR2 sequences are SGDLS and YYNGEE. CDR3 coding DNA: TGTGCCAGCAGCCCCTCACCGACAGGTGATCAGCCCCAGCATTTT. Translated: CASSPSPTGDQPQHF.

This clone is a singleton in its sample. This sequence joins TRBV3-1 (or the pseudogene TRBV3-2) and TRBJ1-5, with no clear D. The CDR3 loop spans 14 amino acids. The germline V gene has CDR1 LGHDT and CDR2 YNNKEL (reference sequence). Trimming pared 4 bases from V and 1 base from J, leaving 8 bases between. The CDR3 is CASSLRGSNQPQHF. In nucleotides, the CDR3 is TGTGCCAGCAGCCTTCGCGGAAGCAATCAGCCCCAGCATTTT.

The V call is TRBV4-1, the J call TRBJ2-1; 11 nucleotides agree with TRBD2. The CDR3 has 20 amino acids. The trim removed 0 bases at V and 0 bases at J, leaving 10 bases unmatched. Germline V gene data show CDR1 as MGHRA and CDR2 as YSYEKL. The CDR3 bases are TGCGCCAGCAGCCAAGATCCCGCTAGCGGGGGGTCCAGCTCCTACAATGAGCAGTTCTTC. Translation: CASSQDPASGGSSSYNEQFF.

This clone was seen just once. The CDR3 DNA sequence: TGTGCCAGCAGCTCACAGGTTAGCTCTGGGGCCAACGTCCTGACTTTC. Translation gives CASSSQVSSGANVLTF. The rearrangement uses TRBV5-4 and TRBJ2-6, with D possibly TRBD1 on 5 matching bases. The germline V gene has CDR1 SGHNT and CDR2 YYREEE (reference sequence). The CDR3 runs to 16 residues. The germline V and J ends were trimmed by 3 bases and 0 bases, with 10 bases remaining between them.

This clone was observed once. This sequence joins TRBV5-4 and TRBJ1-2, with D hard to call. V gave up 4 bases and J gave up 3 bases, with 22 bases separating them. CDR1 is SGHNT, CDR2 YYREEE, per germline (reference sequence). The CDR3 contains 17 residues. The CDR3 loop reads CASSPTFGDGGHYGYTF. The CDR3 nucleotides are TGTGCCAGCAGCCCCACGTTTGGCGACGGAGGCCACTATGGCTACACCTTC.

V and J are TRBV3-1 (or the pseudogene TRBV3-2) and TRBJ2-7, with a tentative D call TRBD2 (6 bases). The CDR3 has 16 amino acids. Germline values: CDR1 LGHDT, CDR2 YNNKEL (reference sequence). V lost 1 base to trimming and J lost 2 bases, with 15 bases between them. CDR3 nucleotides: TGTGCCAGCAGCCAAGCTCTTAGCGGAGGCACCTACGAGCAGTACTTC. Translated, it gives CASSQALSGGTYEQYF.

The rearrangement joins TRBV30 to TRBJ1-2; perhaps TRBD1 as D (6 bases). V dropped 0 bases and J dropped 7 bases, with 12 bases sitting between them. The CDR3 runs to 13 residues. Looked up from germline, CDR1 is GTSNPN and CDR2 is SVGIG (reference sequence). The chain's CDR3 is CAWSVQGSAGYTF. As DNA, the CDR3 is TGTGCCTGGAGTGTACAGGGTTCAGCTGGCTACACCTTC.

The chain links TRBV20-1 to TRBJ2-3; TRBD2 matches 9 bases. The V gene end was trimmed by 3 bases and the J gene end by 2 bases; junction bases not matched to a gene: 9. Germline CDR1 DFQATT, CDR2 SNEGSKA (reference sequence). The CDR3 consists of 16 residues. CDR3 residues: CSASGLSGGYTDTQYF. The CDR3, as DNA: TGCAGTGCTAGTGGGCTTAGCGGGGGTTACACAGATACGCAGTATTTT.

The rearrangement uses TRBV25-1 and TRBJ1-2; D may be TRBD1 (5 bases). V gave up 5 bases and J gave up 2 bases, with 12 bases separating them. This CDR3 contains 14 residues. In germline, CDR1 is MGHDK, CDR2 SYGVNS. CDR3 sequence reads: CASSRAGTNYGYTF. The CDR3 nucleotides read TGTGCCAGCAGTAGGGCAGGGACCAACTATGGCTACACCTTC.

This chain uses TRBV7-6 with TRBJ2-1, with TRBD2 matching 7 bases. Trimming at V came to 1 base and at J to 2 bases, leaving 8 bases not matched to a gene. Germline values: CDR1 SGHVS, CDR2 FNYEAQ. This CDR3 contains 17 residues. CDR3 DNA: TGTGCCAGCAGCTTAGGGGGGGGGTTAGCCCCCTACAATGAGCAGTTCTTC. Protein sequence: CASSLGGGLAPYNEQFF.

The chain employs TRBV25-1 and TRBJ1-2; TRBD1 aligns across 9 bases. The junction had 5 bases not matched to a gene; V was cut back by 5 bases and J by 1 base. The CDR3 extends over 15 amino acids. Looked up from germline, CDR1 is MGHDK and CDR2 is SYGVNS. The DNA for the CDR3 is TGTGCCAGCAGTCCCGGGACAGGGTATAACTATGGCTACACCTTC. Translated: CASSPGTGYNYGYTF.

The V and J genes are TRBV7-9 and TRBJ2-7; D is ambiguous. Trimming shortened V by 8 bases and J by 5 bases, and 13 bases separated the two germline ends. The CDR3 has 12 amino acids. The V gene's germline CDR1 is SEHNR and CDR2 FQNEAQ (reference sequence). CDR3 DNA: TGTGCCAGCGGCCCCCTCGAGGACGAGCAGTACTTC. It specifies CASGPLEDEQYF.

This clone was observed a handful of times. The genes are TRBV5-4 and TRBJ1-1, with D tentatively TRBD1 (6 bases). The CDR3 has 14 amino acids. Germline V lookup: CDR1 SGHNT, CDR2 YYREEE (reference sequence). Trimming removed 3 bases from V and 3 bases from J, with 12 bases in between. The chain's CDR3 is CASSSGQMDTEAFF. The CDR3 DNA reads TGTGCCAGCAGCTCTGGACAGATGGACACTGAAGCTTTCTTT.

This clone has just one count. The V gene is TRBV6-5, the J gene TRBJ2-7; no firm D call. In germline, CDR1 is MNHEY, CDR2 SVGAGI. The CDR3 is 15 residues long. V lost 6 bases to trimming and J lost 3 bases, with 18 bases between them. This chain's CDR3 is CASRLQVRPLYEQYF. For the CDR3, the DNA is TGTGCCAGCAGGCTCCAGGTCCGACCCCTCTACGAGCAGTACTTC.

This clone was found a few times. The chain has TRBV13 and TRBJ2-1; maybe TRBD2 (6 bases). From germline, CDR1 is PRHDT and CDR2 FYEKMQ (reference sequence). V lost 1 base to trimming and J lost 4 bases, with 29 bases between them. The CDR3 contains 21 residues. The CDR3 coding sequence is TGTGCCAGCAGCTTAGAGGCAGTCGGGACTCCAACCTCCCTATTTTACAATGAGCAGTTCTTC. Translated: CASSLEAVGTPTSLFYNEQFF.

This clone was observed a handful of times. The same CDR3 can be traced to other DNA sequences in this sample. The chain uses TRBV6-5 and TRBJ1-2, with D tentatively TRBD1 (6 bases). Trimming took 4 bases from V and 2 from J, leaving 8 bases between them. Germline loops: CDR1 MNHEY, CDR2 SVGAGI. This CDR3 has 13 amino acids. This CDR3 reads CASSSTGNYGYTF. The CDR3 DNA is TGTGCCAGCAGTTCCACAGGGAACTATGGCTACACCTTC.